This TCR beta chain was found in a study of cytomegalovirus exposure and HLA in healthy donors. Study-wide background: In an earlier analysis, 95 million to 130 million unique TCR beta sequences were found from approximately 190 million T cells.

Judged by frequency, this clone is medium-sized. Its specificity is not known. Other DNA sequences in the same sample also yield this CDR3. The PCR employed 60 Vbeta primers together with 13 Jbeta primers. The assay was immunoSEQ multiplex PCR, and TCRdb's table has in-frame clones only and misses some. With roughly 120,000 clones in the sample, the ten largest clones hold 5.5% to 8%. Per the germline V gene, CDR1 is GTSNPN and CDR2 is SVGIG (reference sequence). The CDR3 runs 13 residues. Trimming shortened V by 0 bases and J by 2 bases, and 5 bases separated the two germline ends. General study findings and limits: Most TCRs appeared rarely, but some public TCRs recurred in many donors. Other equally common chains were less clonally expanded than HLA-associated TCR beta chains, a later analysis showed.

The sequence derives from a man between 40 and 49 years old in good health and CMV-seropositive. Sample: PBMCs. This chain links TRBV30 with TRBJ1-3; a weak D match, TRBD1 (5 bases). DNA for the CDR3: TGTGCCTGGAGTGTAGGGGCTGGAAACACCATATATTTT. As protein: CAWSVGAGNTIYF.